The 10 T cell receptor beta chains given below trace back to one sample, sequenced in a study of cytomegalovirus exposure and HLA in healthy donors. The PCR contained 60 Vbeta and 13 Jbeta primers. The table came from immunoSEQ multiplex PCR; TCRdb's copy has only in-frame clones and leaves some out. The sample contains some 140,000 clones, over 75% of which appear only once. Sequenced: PBMCs. The source of these receptors is a woman aged 35 to 49 in good health and CMV-seropositive.

The V and J genes are TRBV6-1 and TRBJ1-1, with a possible D match to TRBD1 (5 bases). CDR3 length equals 15 residues. In germline, CDR1 is MNHNS, CDR2 SASEGT. V was pared by 5 bases and J by 3 bases, with 16 bases between. CDR3 residues: CASSLGPREDTEAFF. In DNA, the CDR3 is TGTGCCAGCAGTTTGGGACCGCGGGAGGACACTGAAGCTTTCTTT.

The chain is built from TRBV27 and TRBJ1-6; D is possibly TRBD1 (6 bases). V lost 6 bases to trimming and J lost 7 bases, with 19 bases between them. The germline gives CDR1 MNHEY, CDR2 SMNVEV (reference sequence). This CDR3 spans 16 amino acids. The DNA of the CDR3 is TGTGCCAGCAGCCCCCAGGGGCCCCCATGGAATTCACCCCTCCACTTT. It specifies CASSPQGPPWNSPLHF.

The V and J genes are TRBV14 and TRBJ2-7, with 10 bases identical to TRBD2. The V gene's germline CDR1 is SGHDN and CDR2 FVKESK. The CDR3 spans 15 residues. With V trimmed by 4 bases and J by 3 bases, 6 bases remained unmatched. The DNA for the CDR3 is TGTGCCAGCAGCCCATTAGCGGGGGGAGGCTACGAGCAGTACTTC. Translation gives CASSPLAGGGYEQYF.

This sequence joins TRBV10-3 and TRBJ1-2; TRBD1 might be the D (6 bases). CDR1 and CDR2 (germline): ENHRY, SYGVKD. The length of the CDR3 is 13 residues. V lost 10 bases to trimming and J lost 4 bases, with 16 bases between them. The CDR3 region has the DNA TGTGCCACACAGGGAGCAGTCTTCTATGGCTACACCTTC. It is translated as CATQGAVFYGYTF.

The CDR3 spells CASSRDRVGNTIYF. As DNA, the CDR3 is TGTGCCAGCAGCAGGGACAGGGTTGGAAACACCATATATTTT. The chain couples TRBV5-5 to TRBJ1-3, with 9 nucleotides matching TRBD1. Germline V lookup: CDR1 SGHKS, CDR2 YYEKEE (reference sequence). Trimming cost V 4 bases and J 3 bases; bases outside gene matches: 2. This CDR3 has 14 amino acids. Supplemented by reference TRBV5-5 and TRBJ1-3, the full variable domain reads DAGVTQSPTHLIKTRGQQVTLRCSPISGHKSVSWYQQVLGQGPQFIFQYYEKEERGRGNFPDRFSARQFPNYSSELNVNALLLGDSALYLCASSRDRVGNTIYFGEGSWLTVV.

The rearrangement uses TRBV7-8 and TRBJ1-4; TRBD1 matches 7 bases. Germline lookup yields CDR1 SGHVS and CDR2 FQNEAQ. V shed 1 base, J shed 5 bases, and the junction held 7 bases outside the gene matches. The CDR3 totals 16 residues. CDR3 in amino acids: CASSLGQGSINEKLFF. The CDR3 nucleotides are TGTGCCAGCAGCTTAGGACAGGGCTCTATCAATGAAAAACTGTTTTTT.

The V gene is TRBV5-5, the J gene TRBJ2-5; weak D call: TRBD1 (5 bases). This CDR3 contains 13 residues. The V gene lost 0 bases and the J gene lost 7 bases, with 10 bases spanning the gap. From germline, CDR1 is SGHKS and CDR2 YYEKEE (reference sequence). CDR3 sequence (DNA): TGTGCCAGCAGCTTGGAGGACATGCGGACCCAGTACTTC. Translation: CASSLEDMRTQYF.

The V gene is TRBV23-1, the J gene TRBJ2-1, with TRBD1 matching 8 bases. TRBV23-1 is identified as an open reading frame with a role that is uncertain. Trimming cost V 3 bases and J 7 bases; bases outside gene matches: 14. This CDR3 region has 17 residues. The CDR3 is CASSQSGQVNRGNEQFF. In DNA form, the CDR3 reads TGCGCCAGCAGTCAGTCGGGACAGGTTAATCGTGGGAATGAGCAGTTCTTC.

V usage is TRBV7-6 and J usage is TRBJ2-2, with 9 nucleotides matching TRBD2. This CDR3 is 16 amino acids long. Germline CDR1 reads SGHVS; CDR2 reads FNYEAQ. Trimming removed 1 base from V and 7 bases from J; junction bases left unmatched: 7. The CDR3 reads CASSLVAAGGIGELFF. DNA for the CDR3: TGTGCCAGCAGCTTAGTAGCGGCGGGGGGGATCGGGGAGCTGTTTTTT.

This clone has only a few counts. CDR3 sequence (DNA): TGTGCCAGCAGCGCCAGGGGCAGGGGCGATGGCGGGCGGACGGATACGCAGTATTTT. Translation: CASSARGRGDGGRTDTQYF. This chain links TRBV9 with TRBJ2-3, with a weak D call TRBD1 (6 bases). V dropped 3 bases and J dropped 6 bases, with 29 bases sitting between them. The V gene's germline CDR1 is SGDLS and CDR2 YYNGEE. The CDR3 runs 19 residues.